This TCR beta chain was recovered during a study of Ad26.COV2.S vaccination and SARS-CoV-2 variants. Study-wide context: Intramuscularly, Ad26.COV2.S was given either once or twice, 56 days apart.

The treatment is: some 19 received Ad26.COV2.S at low or high dose, single or two shots; roughly five received placebo; per-sample allocation not given. Collection of samples fell on day 63 after the first vaccine or placebo injection. Measured with immunoSEQ multiplex PCR; TCRdb has only the in-frame clones, and not every one. This table holds about 400,000 clones, 83% found once. This CDR3 has 15 amino acids. Germline assignment: CDR1 MDHEN and CDR2 SYDVKM. The ends lost 5 bases at V and 5 bases at J; junction bases unmatched: 4. The J gene is TRBJ2-1, the V gene TRBV28, with 12 bases identical to TRBD2. This clonotype originated in a person aged 18 to 65 who received the Ad26.COV2.S COVID-19 vaccine or a placebo. Source: peripheral blood, taken in a trial of Ad26.COV2.S vaccine versus placebo. The CDR3 region is CASSETSGGHNEQFF. As DNA, the CDR3 is TGTGCCAGCAGTGAAACTAGCGGGGGGCACAATGAGCAGTTCTTC. Full variable domain (remainder filled in from reference TRBV28 and TRBJ2-1): DVKVTQSSRYLVKRTGEKVFLECVQDMDHENMFWYRQDPGLGLRLIYFSYDVKMKEKGDIPEGYSVSREKKERFSLILESASTNQTSMYLCASSETSGGHNEQFFGPGTRLTVL.